These 27 T cell receptor beta chains share one sample of origin, sequenced in a study of T cells expressing NK-cell markers. Reanalyzing the 5' RACE reads, TCRdb keeps one entry per CDR3 protein, without DNA. This repertoire includes 150,000 to 180,000 distinct CDR3 sequences. The sample was blood T cells: a sorted CD56 or NKG2C T cell subset, CD4+ or CD8+ T cells, or bulk PBMC T cells (not recorded which). The receptors were gathered from a woman between 50 and 59 years old in good health.

The chain recombines TRBV6-5 with TRBJ2-3; TCRdb selects TRBD2, and the lack of DNA leaves this call unchecked. The CDR3 has 15 amino acids. The germline gives CDR1 MNHEY, CDR2 SVGAGI. The CDR3 region is CASSYKAGAADTQYF.

The V call is TRBV5-4, the J call TRBJ2-4; there is no DNA to check the TCRdb D call of TRBD1. The CDR3 spans 19 residues. Germline V lookup: CDR1 SGHNT, CDR2 YYREEE (reference sequence). This CDR3 is CASSPGPGQGASDKNIQYF.

The J gene is TRBJ1-6, the V gene TRBV9; there is no DNA to check the TCRdb D call of TRBD1. The CDR3 consists of 15 residues. Germline V gene sequence: CDR1 SGDLS, CDR2 YYNGEE. Here the CDR3 reads CASSIGGATGSPLHF.

This chain joins TRBV24-1 and TRBJ2-2. Germline assignment: CDR1 KGHDR and CDR2 SFDVKD. The CDR3 loop spans 14 amino acids. The CDR3 sequence is CATQDIRNTGELFF.

The V and J genes are TRBV27 and TRBJ2-1; the TCRdb D gene call, TRBD2, has no DNA to confirm it. Germline CDR1 is MNHEY and CDR2 is SMNVEV (reference sequence). This CDR3 is built from 13 residues. CDR3 sequence reads: CPSSLLSSGMQFF.

V and J are TRBV5-1 and TRBJ2-1; TCRdb calls TRBD2, which cannot be checked without DNA. The CDR3 contains 18 residues. Germline CDR1 SGHRS, CDR2 YFSETQ. The CDR3: CASSLTSGRAPLDNEQFF.

The chain carries TRBV5-1 and TRBJ2-5; the D gene TCRdb calls, TRBD1, cannot be checked with no DNA. This CDR3 region has 15 residues. CDR1 SGHRS and CDR2 YFSETQ come from the germline V gene. The CDR3 reads CASSLEGAGRETQYF.

This chain uses TRBV12-3 or TRBV12-4 with TRBJ1-1. This CDR3 is 15 amino acids long. CDR3 protein: CASSRKLGIDTEAFF.

The CDR3 region is CASSDGQGRNTGELFF. The rearrangement joins TRBV25-1 to TRBJ2-2; TCRdb's D call, TRBD1, is unchecked because there is no DNA. Germline CDR1 and CDR2: MGHDK and SYGVNS. The CDR3 extends over 16 amino acids.

This chain joins TRBV20-1 and TRBJ1-3; TCRdb lists TRBD1, though no DNA is available to test this call. Germline V CDR1 and CDR2: DFQATT, SNEGSKA (reference sequence). This CDR3 contains 14 residues. The CDR3 sequence is CSARVPGAGNTIYF.

This chain joins TRBV7-2 and TRBJ2-2; TCRdb designates TRBD1, a call that cannot be tested without DNA. CDR1 is SGHTA, CDR2 FQGNSA, per germline. The CDR3 length is 13 residues. CDR3 region: CASSSGTGGELFF.

The chain employs TRBV30 and TRBJ2-7. CDR3 length: 12 residues. Germline values: CDR1 GTSNPN, CDR2 SVGIG (reference sequence). CDR3 region: CAWSRISYEQYF.

V gene TRBV20-1 combines with J gene TRBJ2-1; TCRdb selects TRBD2, and the lack of DNA leaves this call unchecked. Looked up from germline, CDR1 is DFQATT and CDR2 is SNEGSKA (reference sequence). The CDR3 totals 15 residues. The CDR3 protein is CSANSAGGPYNEQFF.

This chain connects TRBV7-8 to TRBJ1-1; TCRdb picks TRBD1, but there is no DNA to check that call. The length of the CDR3 is 13 residues. Germline values: CDR1 SGHVS, CDR2 FQNEAQ. Here the CDR3 reads CASTGIWNTEAFF.

The J gene is TRBJ2-3, the V gene TRBV20-1. The CDR3 extends over 15 amino acids. In germline, CDR1 is DFQATT, CDR2 SNEGSKA (reference sequence). The CDR3 sequence is CSAREFGGYTDTQYF.

The V and J genes are TRBV27 and TRBJ2-2; TCRdb calls TRBD1, which cannot be checked without DNA. In germline, CDR1 is MNHEY, CDR2 SMNVEV (reference sequence). The CDR3 loop spans 15 amino acids. The CDR3 loop is CASSPRTGTGGELFF.

This rearrangement joins TRBV5-6 to TRBJ2-3; TCRdb calls TRBD1, which cannot be checked without DNA. Per the germline V gene, CDR1 is SGHDT and CDR2 is YYEEEE. The CDR3 runs to 15 residues. CDR3 sequence: CASSPSDSFTDTQYF.

The chain employs TRBV9 and TRBJ2-7; no DNA is available, so the TRBD1 call from TCRdb remains unchecked. Looked up from germline, CDR1 is SGDLS and CDR2 is YYNGEE. This CDR3 has 16 amino acids. CDR3 region: CASSSQQGMERYEQYF.

The V and J genes are TRBV4-1 and TRBJ2-1; there is no DNA to check the TCRdb D call of TRBD1. Looked up from germline, CDR1 is MGHRA and CDR2 is YSYEKL. The CDR3 consists of 15 residues. The CDR3 loop reads CASSQGDRGYNEQFF.

The rearrangement joins TRBV4-1 to TRBJ1-2; TCRdb indicates TRBD1, and absent DNA this call remains unverified. The CDR3 is 16 residues long. Germline values: CDR1 MGHRA, CDR2 YSYEKL. This CDR3 reads CASSQQTQGAVHGYTF.

The rearrangement joins TRBV11-1 to TRBJ2-7. Germline V gene sequence: CDR1 SGHAT, CDR2 FQDESV (reference sequence). The length of the CDR3 is 13 residues. CDR3 region: CASSYETKYEQYF.

CDR3 loop: CASSQAGLNTGELFF. The V call is TRBV4-1, the J call TRBJ2-2. Germline V gene lookup returns CDR1 MGHRA and CDR2 YSYEKL. This CDR3 has 15 residues.

V is TRBV11-2 and J is TRBJ2-5; the TRBD1 assignment by TCRdb is unverifiable without DNA. This CDR3 has 15 residues. The germline gives CDR1 SGHAT, CDR2 FQNNGV. The CDR3 protein is CASSSNPDREKTQYF.

V is TRBV27 and J is TRBJ1-5; absent DNA, TCRdb's TRBD1 call cannot be checked. Germline V gene sequence: CDR1 MNHEY, CDR2 SMNVEV (reference sequence). The CDR3 runs 15 residues. CDR3 protein: CASSPWPGSNQPQHF.

This chain connects TRBV7-6 to TRBJ1-2; the D call from TCRdb, TRBD1, cannot be confirmed without DNA. This CDR3 has 12 amino acids. Germline V CDR1 and CDR2: SGHVS, FNYEAQ. The CDR3 reads CASRKQGYGYTF.

The rearrangement uses TRBV4-1 and TRBJ2-1; checking the TCRdb D call of TRBD1 is not possible without DNA. The CDR3 has 17 amino acids. CDR1 and CDR2 from the germline V gene are MGHRA and YSYEKL. The CDR3 loop is CASSQSLGQGPRNEQFF.

The chain couples TRBV19 to TRBJ2-2. From germline, CDR1 is LNHDA and CDR2 SQIVND (reference sequence). The CDR3 length is 13 residues. CDR3 protein: CASSISETGELFF. Full variable domain (remainder filled in from reference TRBV19 and TRBJ2-2): DGGITQSPKYLFRKEGQNVTLSCEQNLNHDAMYWYRQDPGQGLRLIYYSQIVNDFQKGDIAEGYSVSREKKESFPLTVTSAQKNPTAFYLCASSISETGELFFGEGSRLTVL.